This entry lists 7 T cell receptor beta chains sequenced from one sample in a study of regulatory T cells in long-lasting Graves disease. The time point was: persistent/refractory GD, antithyroid drugs over 5 years with positive TRAb. With RNA extracted from PBMCs as input, the TCR library was made. Construction of TCR beta libraries relied on iRepertoire HTBI primers and on Arm-PCR targeting CDR3 regions. TCRdb called the multiplex PCR reads again in MiXCR, with one record for every CDR3 protein. Of about 400,000 distinct CDR3 sequences in the sample, less than 25% were seen once. The sample was peripheral blood mononuclear cells (PBMCs), taken when the disease was refractory, from a patient treated with antithyroid drugs. These receptors were taken from a female donor with Graves disease.

This chain connects TRBV11-2 to TRBJ2-1; 8 nucleotides align to TRBD2. Germline CDR1 reads SGHAT; CDR2 reads FQNNGV. This CDR3 comprises 13 residues. The ends lost 4 bases at V and 6 bases at J; junction bases unmatched: 2. CDR3: CASSYTSGNEQFF. The DNA for the CDR3 is TGTGCCAGCAGCTATACTAGCGGCAATGAGCAGTTCTTC.

This clonotype was counted between two and nine times. The rearrangement uses TRBV4-2 and TRBJ1-2, with D uncertain. Germline lookup yields CDR1 LGHNA and CDR2 YNFKEQ. V was shortened by 0 bases and J by 0 bases, with 8 bases between the two germline ends. The length of the CDR3 is 15 residues. CDR3 DNA: TGTGCCAGCAGCCAAGAGCGCGATCCTAACTATGGCTACACCTTC. Translation gives CASSQERDPNYGYTF.

This clonotype has ten or more counts. The V gene is TRBV28, the J gene TRBJ1-2; D might be TRBD1 (5 bases). This CDR3 comprises 13 residues. Looked up from germline, CDR1 is MDHEN and CDR2 is SYDVKM. V lost 7 bases, J lost 4 bases, and 13 bases lay in between. The CDR3 DNA follows: TGTGCCAGCAACTTGCAGGGCGTCTATGGCTACACCTTC. This sequence encodes CASNLQGVYGYTF.

This clonotype came up many times. The V call is TRBV28, the J call TRBJ1-4, with TRBD1 matching over 7 bases. Germline CDR1 is MDHEN and CDR2 is SYDVKM. V was clipped by 8 bases and J by 4 bases; unmatched bases: 7. The CDR3 runs 14 residues. CDR3 nucleotide sequence: TGTGCCAGCGCCAGGGGGACAGATAATGAAAAACTGTTTTTT. Protein product: CASARGTDNEKLFF.

This clonotype occurred many times. The V gene is TRBV7-8, the J gene TRBJ2-7; D is unclear. V lost 0 bases, J lost 2 bases, and 8 bases lay in between. Germline V gene data show CDR1 as SGHVS and CDR2 as FQNEAQ. There are 14 residues in the CDR3. The CDR3 bases are TGTGCCAGCAGCTTAGCGCTACGGGCCTACGAGCAGTACTTC. This sequence encodes CASSLALRAYEQYF. Full variable domain (outside the CDR3, taken from reference TRBV7-8 and TRBJ2-7): GAGVSQSPRYKVAKRGQDVALRCDPISGHVSLFWYQQALGQGPEFLTYFQNEAQLDKSGLPSDRFFAERPEGSVSTLKIQRTQQEDSAVYLCASSLALRAYEQYFGPGTRLTVT.

The gene calls are TRBV30 and TRBJ2-2; no firm D call. Trimming took 2 bases from V and 3 from J, leaving 16 bases between them. Germline loops: CDR1 GTSNPN, CDR2 SVGIG (reference sequence). The CDR3 extends over 16 amino acids. CDR3: CAWSLKFQLDTGELFF. The CDR3 nucleotides read TGTGCCTGGAGTCTTAAATTTCAGCTTGACACCGGGGAGCTGTTTTTT.

This clonotype was counted many times. The CDR3 loop reads CASSLGGINEQYF. As DNA, the CDR3 is TGTGCCAGCAGTTTAGGAGGGATCAACGAGCAGTACTTC. The chain recombines TRBV12-3 or TRBV12-4 with TRBJ2-7, with D perhaps TRBD2 (5 bases). V was clipped by 1 base and J by 5 bases, with 9 bases between them. The length of the CDR3 is 13 residues.